The 11 T cell receptor beta chains given below trace back to one sample, sequenced in a study of blood T cells in healthy people across ages. Sample-barcoded 5' priming and a J-beta primer mix drove a second PCR of about 6 to 12 cycles. One entry per CDR3 protein, called by TCRdb with MiXCR from the 5' RACE reads. The data hold 600,000 to 900,000 distinct CDR3 sequences, with roughly 24% observed a single time. The sample was also reused in another study, on T cells of mothers and their children.

Specimen: blood. The receptors were gathered from a boy younger than 18 in good health.

The CDR3 loop is CASTYGTGSSETQYF. CDR3 DNA sequence: TGTGCCAGCACCTACGGGACAGGTTCTAGCGAGACCCAGTACTTC. The chain recombines TRBV5-4 with TRBJ2-1, with 8 positions matching TRBD1. The J call may be wrong; the DNA end is better matched by TRBJ2-5. CDR1 is SGHNT and CDR2 is YYREEE in the germline V gene (reference sequence). The CDR3 contains 15 residues.

The rearrangement joins TRBV5-1 to TRBJ2-2; D is possibly TRBD1 or TRBD2 (5 bases each). Germline V lookup: CDR1 SGHRS, CDR2 YFSETQ. The CDR3 is 15 residues long. Trimming took 7 bases from V and 5 from J, leaving 18 bases between them. The CDR3 is CASVGAPKETGELFF. The CDR3 nucleotides read TGCGCCAGCGTCGGGGCACCGAAGGAGACCGGGGAGCTGTTTTTT.

The chain joins TRBV12-3 or TRBV12-4 to TRBJ2-1; D is possibly TRBD1 (5 bases). The DNA end is a closer match to TRBJ2-5, so the J assignment may be wrong. This CDR3 has 13 amino acids. The CDR3 region has the DNA TGTGCCAGCAGTTTCGACAGTGGGGAGACCCAGTACTTC. Residues: CASSFDSGETQYF.

This clonotype has a single count. The gene calls are TRBV6-5 and TRBJ2-4; no clear D gene. There are 15 residues in the CDR3. Trimming stripped 8 bases from V and 0 bases from J, with 14 bases between. Germline loops: CDR1 MNHEY, CDR2 SVGAGI. The CDR3 bases are TGTGCCAGCCGACCGCTCAAAGTAGCCAAAAACATTCAGTACTTC. This encodes CASRPLKVAKNIQYF.

This clonotype occurred a few times. The gene calls are TRBV12-3 or TRBV12-4 and TRBJ1-2; D remains unclear. This CDR3 contains 12 residues. Trimming left V 4 bases short and J 7 bases short, with 10 bases between. DNA of the CDR3: TGTGCCAGCAGTTACGACCATGGTGGCTACACCTTC. Protein sequence: CASSYDHGGYTF.

CDR3 in amino acids: CASSLGTGQPYGYTF. The CDR3 DNA follows: TGTGCCAGCAGCCTCGGGACAGGCCAACCCTATGGCTACACCTTC. The V call is TRBV14, the J call TRBJ1-2, with 8 bases lining up with TRBD1. There are 15 residues in the CDR3. The junction had 8 bases not matched to a gene; V was cut back by 4 bases and J by 4 bases. Germline CDR1 is SGHDN and CDR2 is FVKESK.

This sequence joins TRBV6-5 and TRBJ2-5, with D possibly being TRBD1 or TRBD2 (5 bases each). The J call may not be correct, given that the DNA end is closer to TRBJ2-1. The CDR3 extends over 15 amino acids. Germline CDR1 reads MNHEY; CDR2 reads SVGAGI. For the CDR3, the DNA is TGTGCCAGCAGTTATTTGGGGGTCTCCTACAATGAGCAGTTCTTC. The encoded protein is CASSYLGVSYNEQFF.

J is TRBJ2-5 and V is TRBV7-6; no firm D call. V lost 1 base, J lost 4 bases, and 10 bases lay in between. This CDR3 has 14 residues. CDR1 and CDR2 (germline): SGHVS, FNYEAQ. CDR3 protein: CASSLDSLGETQYF. The DNA of the CDR3 is TGTGCCAGCAGCTTAGACAGTCTAGGAGAGACCCAGTACTTC.

The sample holds a few counts of this clonotype. V is TRBV5-1 and J is TRBJ1-1; 7 bases align to TRBD1. This CDR3 spans 15 amino acids. Trimming took 4 bases from V and 4 from J; bases not matched to a gene: 10. Germline V gene lookup returns CDR1 SGHRS and CDR2 YFSETQ. The CDR3 coding sequence is TGCGCCAGCAGCAAGAGACAGGGAGGGAGCACTGAAGCTTTCTTT. Encoded protein: CASSKRQGGSTEAFF. Full variable domain (missing parts from reference TRBV5-1 and TRBJ1-1): KAGVTQTPRYLIKTRGQQVTLSCSPISGHRSVSWYQQTPGQGLQFLFEYFSETQRNKGNFPGRFSGRQFSNSRSEMNVSTLELGDSALYLCASSKRQGGSTEAFFGQGTRLTVV.

The sample holds a few counts of this clonotype. J is TRBJ1-1 and V is TRBV29-1; D call uncertain. Per germline, CDR1 SQVTM and CDR2 ANQGSEA. V was clipped by 5 bases and J by 5 bases, with 15 bases between them. This CDR3 region has 13 residues. CDR3 DNA: TGCAGCGTTCGTCGCGGCGCGGAAACTGAAGCTTTCTTT. Translated: CSVRRGAETEAFF.

This clonotype was recorded a few times. J is TRBJ2-2 and V is TRBV2; 8 bases match TRBD2. The J segment lost 5 bases and the V segment lost 6 bases, leaving 5 bases of the junction unmatched. Looked up from germline, CDR1 is SNHLY and CDR2 is FYNNEI. The CDR3 is 14 residues long. The CDR3 nucleotides are TGTGCCAGCAGACTGAGCGGGGGAACCGGGGAGCTGTTTTTT. Protein sequence: CASRLSGGTGELFF.